This TCR beta chain was sequenced for a study of blood T cells in healthy people across ages. This clonotype showed up just a few times. Unmatched junction bases numbered 8, after V lost 1 base and J lost 2 bases. In germline, CDR1 is SGHTA, CDR2 FQGNSA. This CDR3 is built from 16 residues. Primed by a sample-barcoded 5' primer and a J-beta primer mix, a second PCR proceeded for roughly 7 to 11 cycles. TCRdb reprocessed the 5' RACE reads with MiXCR, giving one entry per CDR3 protein. The data hold over 1,300,000 distinct CDR3 sequences, with 59% observed a single time. Sequencing was carried out using blood. The receptor's source is a man younger than 35 in good health. The chain joins TRBV7-2 to TRBJ2-7; 7 nucleotides align to TRBD2. CDR3 DNA: TGTGCCAGCAGCTTAGGGGGGGGGACTAATACCTACGAGCAGTACTTC. Amino acid sequence: CASSLGGGTNTYEQYF.